This TCR beta chain was sequenced for a study of T cell responses to AZD1222 COVID-19 vaccine. Study-wide findings and caveats: Possibly, clonal diversity was underestimated; donors were largely white British and included more females. After two AZD1222 doses, spike-specific TCR breadth and depth rose versus day 0.

About this clone itself: Its antigen is not identified.

Repertoires were generated with immunoSEQ multiplex PCR, while TCRdb's copy carries only in-frame clones and drops some. The data contain over 45,000 clones, 70% to 90% of them singletons. V was pared by 1 base and J by 0 bases, with 11 bases between. CDR1 is SGHRS and CDR2 is YFSETQ in the germline V gene. This CDR3 region has 16 residues. This rearrangement joins TRBV5-1 to TRBJ2-1; possibly TRBD1 for D (5 bases). The receptor's source is an adult in good health. The material was peripheral blood, obtained on day 0 of AZD1222 vaccination. The CDR3 nucleotides are TGCGCCAGCAGCTTGTGGGGCGGACGCTCCTACAATGAGCAGTTCTTC. It translates to CASSLWGGRSYNEQFF.